One sample yielded the 17 T cell receptor beta chains listed below, sequenced in a study of blood T cell repertoires in COVID-19. Generated by immunoSEQ multiplex PCR, the TCRdb table keeps only in-frame clones and is missing some. This repertoire shows some 270,000 clones, roughly nine tenths found once; its top ten account for 1.5% to 2%. The material sequenced was peripheral blood. The receptors were gathered from a woman aged 60-75 years who had recovered from COVID-19.

The chain couples TRBV7-8 to TRBJ1-1; D unresolved. In germline, CDR1 is SGHVS, CDR2 FQNEAQ. The CDR3 is made up of 14 amino acids. V was pared by 1 base and J by 3 bases, with 9 bases between. CDR3 sequence reads: CASSLVAGDTEAFF. The DNA of the CDR3 is TGTGCCAGCAGCTTAGTGGCGGGAGACACTGAAGCTTTCTTT.

V usage is TRBV20-1 and J usage is TRBJ1-1; no definite D call. Germline CDR1 and CDR2: DFQATT and SNEGSKA (reference sequence). CDR3 length: 10 residues. Trimming removed 3 bases from V and 6 bases from J, with 5 bases in between. The CDR3 sequence is CSASVAEAFF. For the CDR3, the DNA is TGCAGTGCTAGCGTCGCTGAAGCTTTCTTT.

V is TRBV2 and J is TRBJ2-3; the D is unclear. The CDR3 consists of 12 residues. V was cut by 8 bases and J by 4 bases, with 10 bases left in between. Germline CDR1 is SNHLY and CDR2 is FYNNEI. Here the CDR3 reads CASGWAADTQYF. CDR3 coding DNA: TGTGCCAGCGGATGGGCTGCAGATACGCAGTATTTT.

The chain recombines TRBV7-8 with TRBJ1-1; unclear D gene. Per germline, CDR1 SGHVS and CDR2 FQNEAQ. The CDR3 runs to 16 residues. Trimming cost V 3 bases and J 3 bases, with 17 bases left between them. The CDR3 region has the DNA TGTGCCAGCAGCTTTAGGTTGGGCCAGACGGACACTGAAGCTTTCTTT. It codes for CASSFRLGQTDTEAFF.

This clone was counted between two and nine times. The V gene is TRBV19, the J gene TRBJ1-6; the match to TRBD1 covers 9 bases. In germline, CDR1 is LNHDA, CDR2 SQIVND (reference sequence). This CDR3 spans 16 amino acids. Germline trimming cut 8 bases from V and 0 bases from J; bases unmatched to any gene: 5. In nucleotides, the CDR3 is TGTGCCAGTGGGACAGGGAGGAGCTCCTATAATTCACCCCTCCACTTT. Its translation: CASGTGRSSYNSPLHF.

V is TRBV4-1 and J is TRBJ2-7; TRBD1 aligns across 10 bases. CDR3 length equals 14 residues. V trimming: 4 bases; J trimming: 3 bases; junction bases outside the gene matches: 3. From germline, CDR1 is MGHRA and CDR2 YSYEKL. The CDR3 DNA reads as TGCGCCAGCAGCCGGGACAGGGGATTCTACGAGCAGTACTTC. Encoded protein: CASSRDRGFYEQYF.

The V call is TRBV9, the J call TRBJ2-7; 7 bases agree with TRBD1. The germline gives CDR1 SGDLS, CDR2 YYNGEE. This CDR3 is built from 17 residues. The J segment lost 3 bases and the V segment lost 0 bases, leaving 12 bases of the junction unmatched. The CDR3 spells CASSVGDSRSFGYEQYF. The CDR3 DNA follows: TGTGCCAGCAGCGTAGGGGACAGCAGATCCTTCGGCTACGAGCAGTACTTC.

The chain links TRBV6-6 to TRBJ2-3; D is unclear. This CDR3 is 17 amino acids long. V was cut by 5 bases and J by 0 bases, with 18 bases left in between. CDR1 is MNHNY, CDR2 SVGAGI, per germline (reference sequence). The CDR3 protein is CASSRNLPGASTDTQYF. The CDR3 DNA follows: TGTGCCAGCAGTCGTAACCTCCCCGGTGCTAGCACAGATACGCAGTATTTT.

The chain recombines TRBV4-3 with TRBJ1-1, with D tentatively TRBD1 (6 bases). Trimming pared 0 bases from V and 3 bases from J, leaving 14 bases between. The CDR3 is 16 residues long. CDR1 is LGHNA, CDR2 YSLEER, per germline. The CDR3 is CASSQEGAGWDTEAFF. The CDR3, as DNA: TGCGCCAGCAGCCAAGAGGGGGCGGGCTGGGACACTGAAGCTTTCTTT.

V is TRBV6-4 and J is TRBJ2-1; 7 nucleotides agree with TRBD2. Trimming took 4 bases from V and 9 from J; bases not matched to a gene: 9. The CDR3 totals 14 residues. Germline CDR1 is MRHNA and CDR2 is SNTAGT. The CDR3 DNA is TGTGCCAGCAGTGTCGCTCTAGCGGCAGGTGAGCAGTTCTTC. Translation gives CASSVALAAGEQFF.

The rearrangement uses TRBV6-5 and TRBJ1-1; 8 bases are shared with TRBD1. The junction had 8 bases not matched to a gene; V was cut back by 8 bases and J by 0 bases. The CDR3 extends over 15 amino acids. Per the germline V gene, CDR1 is MNHEY and CDR2 is SVGAGI. The CDR3 coding sequence is TGTGCCAGCTTCTGGACAGGGAGAATGAACACTGAAGCTTTCTTT. Its protein product is CASFWTGRMNTEAFF.

The rearrangement uses TRBV29-1 and TRBJ1-5, with 8 bases aligning to TRBD1. The CDR3 covers 13 residues. Trimming took 6 bases from V and 0 from J; bases not matched to a gene: 1. Germline V gives CDR1 SQVTM, CDR2 ANQGSEA. The CDR3 DNA is TGCAGCGTGACAGGGGATAGCAATCAGCCCCAGCATTTT. It is translated as CSVTGDSNQPQHF.

The chain links TRBV7-3 to TRBJ2-1; 10 positions match TRBD2. The CDR3 is made up of 15 amino acids. With 6 bases clipped from V and 5 bases from J, the junction kept 7 bases outside the gene matches. Germline V CDR1 and CDR2: SGHTA, FQGTGA. The CDR3 DNA reads as TGTGCCAGCAGACCTAGCGGGGGCGGGGACAATGAGCAGTTCTTC. Protein product: CASRPSGGGDNEQFF.

The chain joins TRBV15 to TRBJ2-7; a possible D gene is TRBD1 (7 bases). V was shortened by 1 base and J by 4 bases, with 11 bases between the two germline ends. This CDR3 has 14 amino acids. Germline V gives CDR1 LNHNV, CDR2 YYDKDF (reference sequence). CDR3 sequence (DNA): TGTGCCACCAGCAGAGGTCCAGGGGGGTACGAGCAGTACTTC. Protein product: CATSRGPGGYEQYF.

The sample holds one count of this clone. The J gene is TRBJ1-1, the V gene TRBV6-5; possibly TRBD1 for D (5 bases). This CDR3 is built from 16 residues. Trimming removed 3 bases at V and 4 bases at J, with 18 bases between. Germline lookup yields CDR1 MNHEY and CDR2 SVGAGI. In nucleotides, the CDR3 is TGTGCCAGCAGTTATTTGTGGGCAGGGATGAGCACTGAAGCTTTCTTT. It translates to CASSYLWAGMSTEAFF.

The chain employs TRBV5-1 and TRBJ2-2, with 14 bases matching TRBD2. The CDR3 runs 20 residues. Germline V gene data show CDR1 as SGHRS and CDR2 as YFSETQ. J was trimmed by 6 bases and V by 6 bases; bases with no gene match: 19. The CDR3 sequence is CASTMRIGTSGGPAPGELFF. CDR3 coding DNA: TGCGCCAGCACCATGAGGATCGGGACTAGCGGGGGCCCAGCACCCGGGGAGCTGTTTTTT.

This rearrangement joins TRBV5-1 to TRBJ2-1; D is unclear. The germline V gene encodes CDR1 SGHRS and CDR2 YFSETQ. V shed 0 bases and J shed 6 bases, with 7 bases lying between them. CDR3 size: 13 residues. Here the CDR3 reads CASSLVAGNEQFF. The CDR3, as DNA: TGCGCCAGCAGCTTGGTAGCTGGCAATGAGCAGTTCTTC.